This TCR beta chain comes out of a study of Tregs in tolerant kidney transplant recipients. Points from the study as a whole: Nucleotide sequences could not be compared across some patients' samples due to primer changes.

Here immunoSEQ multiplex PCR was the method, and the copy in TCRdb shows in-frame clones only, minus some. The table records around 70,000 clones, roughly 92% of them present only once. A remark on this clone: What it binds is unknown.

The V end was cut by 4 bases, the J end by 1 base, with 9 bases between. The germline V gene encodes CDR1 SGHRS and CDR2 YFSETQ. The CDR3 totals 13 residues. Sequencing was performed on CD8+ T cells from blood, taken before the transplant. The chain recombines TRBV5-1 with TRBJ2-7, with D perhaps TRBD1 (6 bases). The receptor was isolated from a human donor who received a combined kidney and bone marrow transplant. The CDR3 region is CASSADSSYEQYF. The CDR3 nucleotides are TGCGCCAGCAGCGCGGACAGTTCCTACGAGCAGTACTTC. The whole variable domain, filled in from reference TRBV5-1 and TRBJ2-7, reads KAGVTQTPRYLIKTRGQQVTLSCSPISGHRSVSWYQQTPGQGLQFLFEYFSETQRNKGNFPGRFSGRQFSNSRSEMNVSTLELGDSALYLCASSADSSYEQYFGPGTRLTVT.